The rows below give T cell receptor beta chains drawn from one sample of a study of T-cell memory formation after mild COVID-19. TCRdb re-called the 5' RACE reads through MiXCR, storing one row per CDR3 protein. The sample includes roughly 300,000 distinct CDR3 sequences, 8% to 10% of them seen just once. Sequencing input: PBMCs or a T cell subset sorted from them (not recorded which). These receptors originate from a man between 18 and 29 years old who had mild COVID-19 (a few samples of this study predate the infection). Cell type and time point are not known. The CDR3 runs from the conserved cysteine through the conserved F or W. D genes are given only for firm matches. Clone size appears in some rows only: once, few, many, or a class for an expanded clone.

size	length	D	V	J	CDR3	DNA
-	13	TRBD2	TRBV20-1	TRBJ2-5	CSAIAGWGETQYF	TGCAGTGCGATAGCGGGGTGGGGGGAGACCCAGTACTTC
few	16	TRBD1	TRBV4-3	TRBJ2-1	CASSQSGTGGYNEQFF	TGCGCCAGCAGCCAATCCGGGACAGGGGGATACAATGAGCAGTTCTTC
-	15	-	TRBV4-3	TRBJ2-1	CASSQDTDRTAEQFF	TGCGCCAGCAGCCAAGATACGGACCGAACCGCTGAGCAGTTCTTC
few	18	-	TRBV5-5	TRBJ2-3	CASSLGRVQRTFTDTQYF	TGTGCCAGCAGCTTGGGTCGGGTACAGCGAACCTTCACAGATACGCAGTATTTT
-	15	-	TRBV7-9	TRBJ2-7	CASSLVRVNGYEQYF	TGTGCCAGCAGCTTAGTCAGGGTAAATGGTTACGAGCAGTACTTC
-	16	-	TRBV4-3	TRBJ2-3	CASSQGRGRSTDTQYF	TGCGCCAGCAGCCAAGGGAGGGGAAGGAGCACAGATACGCAGTATTTT
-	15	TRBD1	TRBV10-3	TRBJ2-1	CAISEPDRGPDEQFF	TGTGCCATCAGTGAGCCGGACAGGGGGCCGGATGAGCAGTTCTTC
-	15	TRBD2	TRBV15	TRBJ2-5	CATSRERGGWETQYF	TGTGCCACCAGCAGAGAGCGGGGGGGCTGGGAGACCCAGTACTTC
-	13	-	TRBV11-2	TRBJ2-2	CASSLERGRELFF	TGTGCCAGCAGCTTAGAACGGGGAAGGGAGCTGTTTTTT
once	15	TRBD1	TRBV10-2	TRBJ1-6	CASRAATGGDSPLHF	TGCGCCAGCAGAGCTGCTACAGGGGGAGATTCACCCCTCCACTTT
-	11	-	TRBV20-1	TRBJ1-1	CSALGQAEAFF	TGCAGTGCCCTTGGCCAGGCTGAAGCTTTCTTT
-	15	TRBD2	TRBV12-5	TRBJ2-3	CASGLLLAGTDTQYF	TGTGCTAGTGGTTTACTCCTAGCGGGGACAGATACGCAGTATTTT
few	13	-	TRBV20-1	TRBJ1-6	CSANGQINSPLHF	TGCAGTGCTAACGGACAGATCAATTCACCCCTCCACTTT
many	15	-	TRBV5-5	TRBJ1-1	CASSLDAALNTEAFF	TGTGCCAGCAGCTTGGACGCAGCCTTGAACACTGAAGCTTTCTTT
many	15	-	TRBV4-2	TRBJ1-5	CASSRIDGPNQPQHF	TGTGCCAGCAGCCGGATAGACGGCCCAAATCAGCCCCAGCATTTT
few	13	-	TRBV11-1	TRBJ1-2	CASSSQANYGYTF	TGTGCCAGCAGCTCACAGGCTAACTATGGCTACACCTTC
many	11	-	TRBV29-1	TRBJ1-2	CSVYLNYGYTF	TGCAGCGTTTATCTGAACTATGGCTACACCTTC
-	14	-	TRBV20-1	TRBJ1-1	CSARDGTGRAEAFF	TGCAGTGCTAGAGATGGTACGGGACGGGCTGAAGCTTTCTTT
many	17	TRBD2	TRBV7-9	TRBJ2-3	CASSPPPAGGQKDTQYF	TGTGCCAGCAGCCCCCCCCCAGCGGGGGGGCAGAAAGATACGCAGTATTTT
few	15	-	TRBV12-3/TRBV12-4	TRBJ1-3	CASSLEGGSGNTIYF	TGTGCCAGCAGTTTAGAGGGAGGCTCTGGAAACACCATATATTTT
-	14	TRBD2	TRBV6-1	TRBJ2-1	CASRGAGGVYEQFF	TGTGCCAGCAGAGGGGCGGGGGGAGTCTATGAGCAGTTCTTC
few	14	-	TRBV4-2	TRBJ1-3	CASSQDMGANTIYF	TGTGCCAGCAGCCAAGATATGGGAGCCAACACCATATATTTT
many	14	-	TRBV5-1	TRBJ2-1	CASSYGGPPNEQFF	TGCGCCAGCAGCTACGGGGGGCCCCCCAATGAGCAGTTCTTC
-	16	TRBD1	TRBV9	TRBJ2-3	CASSPRTGLNTDTQYF	TGTGCCAGCAGCCCAAGGACAGGGCTTAACACAGATACGCAGTATTTT
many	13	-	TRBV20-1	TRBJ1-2	CSARAGERPGYTF	TGCAGTGCTAGAGCAGGGGAGCGTCCTGGCTACACCTTC
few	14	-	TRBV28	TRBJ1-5	CASSFGNNRAPQHF	TGTGCCAGCAGTTTCGGGAATAATCGAGCACCCCAGCATTTT
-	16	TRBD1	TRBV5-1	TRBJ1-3	CASSLGQPSSGNTIYF	TGCGCCAGCAGCCTGGGACAGCCAAGCTCTGGAAACACCATATATTTT
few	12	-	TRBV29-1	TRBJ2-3	CSGTDSTDTQYF	TGCAGCGGGACAGATAGCACAGATACGCAGTATTTT
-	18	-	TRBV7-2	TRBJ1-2	CASSLAPGGGRSNYGYTF	TGTGCCAGCAGCTTAGCCCCGGGTGGGGGCCGATCTAACTATGGCTACACCTTC
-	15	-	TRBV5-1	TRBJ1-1	CASSLIPRENTEAFF	TGCGCCAGCAGCCTAATACCTCGGGAGAACACTGAAGCTTTCTTT
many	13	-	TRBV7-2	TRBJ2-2	CASSLTPSGELFF	TGTGCCAGCAGCTTAACCCCCTCCGGGGAGCTGTTTTTT
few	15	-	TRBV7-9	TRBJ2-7	CASSLAGGSDHEQYF	TGTGCCAGCAGCTTAGCGGGGGGTAGCGACCACGAGCAGTACTTC
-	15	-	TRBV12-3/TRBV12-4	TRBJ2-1	CASSFRPAFTDEQFF	TGTGCCAGCAGTTTCCGCCCGGCCTTCACGGATGAGCAGTTCTTC
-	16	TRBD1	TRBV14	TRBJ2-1	CASRRTGTGGYNEQFF	TGTGCCAGCAGGCGAACCGGGACAGGGGGCTACAATGAGCAGTTCTTC
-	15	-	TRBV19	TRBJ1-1	CASRLPEGVGTEAFF	TGTGCCAGTAGACTTCCAGAGGGGGTGGGCACTGAAGCTTTCTTT
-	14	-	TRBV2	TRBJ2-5	CASSGGSLQETQYF	TGTGCCAGCAGCGGCGGCTCTCTTCAAGAGACCCAGTACTTC
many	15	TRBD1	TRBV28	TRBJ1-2	CASSPQGAGGYGYTF	TGTGCCAGCAGCCCCCAGGGGGCAGGAGGCTATGGCTACACCTTC
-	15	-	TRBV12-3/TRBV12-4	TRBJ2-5	CASSLVYGSGGTQYF	TGTGCCAGCAGTTTAGTTTACGGCTCCGGAGGGACCCAGTACTTC
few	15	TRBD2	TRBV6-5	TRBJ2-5	CASSYRASGTGTQYF	TGTGCCAGCAGTTATCGAGCTAGCGGAACGGGGACCCAGTACTTC
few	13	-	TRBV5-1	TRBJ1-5	CASSPTPAATQHF	TGCGCCAGCAGCCCCACCCCCGCAGCAACCCAGCATTTT
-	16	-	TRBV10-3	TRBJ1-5	CAISESERGFNQPQHF	TGTGCCATCAGTGAGTCGGAGAGGGGATTCAATCAGCCCCAGCATTTT
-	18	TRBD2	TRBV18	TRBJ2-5	CASSRGDGLGISEETQYF	TGTGCCAGCTCACGAGGCGATGGACTAGGGATATCAGAAGAGACCCAGTACTTC
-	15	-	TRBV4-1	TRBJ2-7	CASSRTGTGPDEQYF	TGCGCCAGCAGCCGAACTGGGACGGGTCCCGACGAGCAGTACTTC
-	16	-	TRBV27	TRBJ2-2	CASSRNPQGYTGELFF	TGTGCCAGCAGTCGAAATCCTCAGGGATACACCGGGGAGCTGTTTTTT